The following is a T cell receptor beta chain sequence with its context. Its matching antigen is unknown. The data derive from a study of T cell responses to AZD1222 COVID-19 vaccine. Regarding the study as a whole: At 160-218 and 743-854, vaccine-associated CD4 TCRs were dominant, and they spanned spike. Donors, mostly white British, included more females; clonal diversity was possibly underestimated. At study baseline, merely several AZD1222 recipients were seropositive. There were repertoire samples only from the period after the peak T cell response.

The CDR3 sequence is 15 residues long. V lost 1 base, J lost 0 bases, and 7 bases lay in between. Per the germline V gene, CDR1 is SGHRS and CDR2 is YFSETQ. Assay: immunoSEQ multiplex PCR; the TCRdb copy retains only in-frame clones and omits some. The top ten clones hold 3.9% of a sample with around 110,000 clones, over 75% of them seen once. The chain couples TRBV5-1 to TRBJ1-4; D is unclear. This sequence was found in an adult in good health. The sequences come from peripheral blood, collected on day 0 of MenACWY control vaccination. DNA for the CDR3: TGCGCCAGCAGCTTGAGCCAAGCAACTAATGAAAAACTGTTTTTT. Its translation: CASSLSQATNEKLFF.